This TCR beta chain was captured by sequencing in a study of CD8+CD57+ T cells in acquired aplastic anemia. Study details: Recorded DNA amounts for sorted CD4+ and CD8+ cells had an average of approximately 3 ug.

All sequencing subjects had displayed CD8+CD57+ cell expansion on flow cytometry. At the time of blood sampling, patients had not yet received any therapy. This clonotype was picked up many times. Its antigen is as yet unknown. Overall study results and limits: Comparison of patients with controls identified around 28 shared CD8+ CDR3 sequences.

Trimming took off 3 bases at V and 8 bases at J, with 13 bases between the two ends. Germline CDR1 and CDR2: GTSNPN and SVGIG (reference sequence). This CDR3 region has 12 residues. It was genomic DNA that served as the template for profiling TCR beta VDJ and CDR3. MiXCR, run by TCRdb on the reads, gives a single entry per CDR3 protein. The data show around 160,000 distinct CDR3 sequences, with around 48% seen just once and approximately 3% held by the top ten. The V gene is TRBV30, the J gene TRBJ1-2; the D gene is possibly TRBD1 (5 bases). Sequencing was performed on sorted CD4+, CD8+, or CD8+CD57+ T cells (not recorded which) from PBMCs. The clonotype originates from a human donor with aplastic anemia. CDR3 DNA: TGTGCCTGGAGGGCAGGGATAGGCGGCTACACCTTC. It yields the protein CAWRAGIGGYTF.